This TCR beta chain came from a study of blood T cells in healthy people across ages. The study, taken as a whole, reports: Any conclusive comparison of naive versus antigen-experienced cells was prevented by using unsorted PBMCs. A roughly linear fall in TCR beta diversity per million T cells was seen with increasing age.

For this clonotype: The antigen is unknown.

The donors, all healthy, were Caucasians living in Russia, aged about 6 to 90. Staff drew roughly 10 milliliters of peripheral blood from each donor. Alongside a J-beta primer mix, a sample-barcoded 5' primer served in a second PCR lasting 7 to 11 cycles. TCRdb used MiXCR to reprocess the 5' RACE reads, holding one entry per CDR3 protein. The repertoire consists of 1,500,000 or so distinct CDR3 sequences, with 59% occurring once and the leading ten covering over 5%. V was cut by 5 bases and J by 0 bases, with 15 bases left in between. CDR3 length: 15 residues. Germline V gene sequence: CDR1 DFQATT, CDR2 SNEGSKA (reference sequence).

The receptor comes from a young man in good health. J is TRBJ2-3 and V is TRBV20-1; unclear D gene. Sequenced material: blood. DNA for the CDR3: TGCAGTGCTCCCTTGTCTACCACAAGCACAGATACGCAGTATTTT. Its translation is CSAPLSTTSTDTQYF.